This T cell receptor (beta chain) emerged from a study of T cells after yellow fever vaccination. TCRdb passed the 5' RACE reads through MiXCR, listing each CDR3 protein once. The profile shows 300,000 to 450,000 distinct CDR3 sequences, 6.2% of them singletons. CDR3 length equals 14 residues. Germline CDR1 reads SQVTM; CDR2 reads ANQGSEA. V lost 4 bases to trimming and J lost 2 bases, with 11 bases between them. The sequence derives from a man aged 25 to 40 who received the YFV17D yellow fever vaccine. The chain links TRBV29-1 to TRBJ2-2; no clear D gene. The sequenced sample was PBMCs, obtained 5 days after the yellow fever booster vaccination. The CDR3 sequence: CSVGQNRNTGELFF. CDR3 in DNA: TGCAGCGTTGGACAAAACCGCAACACCGGGGAGCTGTTTTTT.